The 5 T cell receptor beta chains below were found in one sample sequenced in a study of T cell repertoires in cytomegalovirus infection. Each CDR3 protein is one row after TCRdb ran MiXCR on the reads. Among hundreds of thousands of distinct CDR3 sequences listed, approximately 33% were seen once. Antigens of these TCRs are unknown. The sequencing here drew on cultured PBMCs, taken from culture after CMV antigen stimulation. The receptor source for this set is a human donor in good health (CMV status not recorded). Some clones in this sample may be carry-over from other donors' samples.

The table lists this clonotype with a few counts. The chain's CDR3 is CASSQVWQTSYEQYF. CDR3 nucleotide sequence: TGTGCCAGCAGCCAAGTATGGCAGACCTCCTACGAGCAGTACTTC. The chain employs TRBV4-2 and TRBJ2-7; D call uncertain. Germline CDR1 is LGHNA and CDR2 is YNFKEQ. The CDR3 is made up of 15 amino acids. Trimming left V 1 base short and J 0 bases short, with 10 bases between.

The chain links TRBV20-1 to TRBJ2-1; tentative D call: TRBD1 (6 bases). There are 16 residues in the CDR3. Germline CDR1 DFQATT, CDR2 SNEGSKA (reference sequence). V was trimmed by 1 base and J by 2 bases, leaving 15 bases between them. This CDR3 is CSARVALGGPYNEQFF. The DNA of the CDR3 is TGCAGTGCTAGAGTGGCCCTTGGGGGCCCCTACAATGAGCAGTTCTTC.

This clonotype was recorded at least ten times. V gene TRBV7-8 combines with J gene TRBJ1-1; tentative D call: TRBD1 (5 bases). The CDR3 length is 18 residues. CDR1 is SGHVS, CDR2 FQNEAQ, per germline. V lost 4 bases and J lost 1, with 22 bases in between. CDR3 sequence reads: CASSSPGRVNLGNTEAFF. DNA for the CDR3: TGTGCCAGCAGCTCGCCGGGCAGGGTCAACCTCGGGAACACTGAAGCTTTCTTT. Combining the CDR3 with reference TRBV7-8 and TRBJ1-1 gives the whole variable domain GAGVSQSPRYKVAKRGQDVALRCDPISGHVSLFWYQQALGQGPEFLTYFQNEAQLDKSGLPSDRFFAERPEGSVSTLKIQRTQQEDSAVYLCASSSPGRVNLGNTEAFFGQGTRLTVV.

This clonotype is a singleton in its sample. The V and J genes are TRBV19 and TRBJ2-1, with 7 bases that match TRBD2. V lost 5 bases, J lost 6 bases, and 7 bases stayed unmatched. The length of the CDR3 is 14 residues. CDR1 is LNHDA and CDR2 is SQIVND in the germline V gene (reference sequence). In DNA, the CDR3 is TGTGCCAGTAGTGCTTCTGGCGGGAGCAATGAGCAGTTCTTC. This sequence encodes CASSASGGSNEQFF.

CDR3 nucleotides: TGTGCCAGCAGCGTAGCCTCTTCAGTTCATAGCAATCAGCCCCAGCATTTT. Translating gives CASSVASSVHSNQPQHF. The chain is built from TRBV9 and TRBJ1-5; D call uncertain. V lost 0 bases to trimming and J lost 0 bases, with 13 bases between them. CDR1 is SGDLS and CDR2 is YYNGEE in the germline V gene. CDR3 length: 17 amino acids.